Shown below are 18 T cell receptor beta chains from a single sample sequenced in a study of shared clonotypes between healthy human individuals (dated by TCRdb to the early 2020s). Library preparation used the immunoSEQ multiplex PCR assay. Here the immuneACCESS table is served through TCRdb, limited to in-frame sequences with V and J called. Missing clones are a known gap in these copies; in checked studies unresolved V genes cover under half, and the rest lacks a known reason. This sample gives some 1 million clones in total; more than 60% of them show up just once. Jointly, the top ten make up over 1.3% of the sample. Sample: memory CD4+ T cells sorted from blood. The cell subset or site label of this sample denotes: CD45RA-negative fraction. Receptors originate from a man between 18 and 35 years old in good health.

The chain uses TRBV27 and TRBJ1-6, with D uncertain. This CDR3 is 15 amino acids long. CDR1 is MNHEY and CDR2 is SMNVEV in the germline V gene (reference sequence). Between the trimmed V and J ends, which lost 6 bases and 9 bases, there was a span of 18 bases. This chain's CDR3 is CASSLDWVLGSPLHF. The CDR3 bases are TGTGCCAGCAGCCTGGATTGGGTCCTGGGTTCACCCCTCCACTTT.

As for this clone: Other DNA sequences in this sample translate to the same CDR3. The chain links TRBV7-9 to TRBJ1-5, with D uncertain. V dropped 2 bases and J dropped 5 bases, with 7 bases sitting between them. The CDR3 extends over 13 amino acids. Germline CDR1 SEHNR, CDR2 FQNEAQ (reference sequence). The DNA for the CDR3 is TGTGCCAGCAGCTTACAGGCCGATCAGCCCCAGCATTTT. Translating gives CASSLQADQPQHF.

The chain carries TRBV28 and TRBJ1-2; D is ambiguous. The germline V gene has CDR1 MDHEN and CDR2 SYDVKM. V lost 3 bases and J lost 5, with 4 bases in between. This CDR3 has 11 residues. This CDR3 reads CASSLVYGYTF. CDR3 nucleotides: TGTGCCAGCAGTTTGGTGTATGGCTACACCTTC.

The rearrangement uses TRBV7-2 and TRBJ2-2; a possible D gene is TRBD2 (6 bases). There are 14 residues in the CDR3. Germline values: CDR1 SGHTA, CDR2 FQGNSA. Trimming cost V 4 bases and J 1 base, with 7 bases left between them. Written as DNA, the CDR3 is TGTGCCAGCAGCTATAGCGGGAACACCGGGGAGCTGTTTTTT. This gives the protein CASSYSGNTGELFF.

This rearrangement joins TRBV18 to TRBJ2-3; D perhaps matches TRBD1 (6 bases). V was shortened by 5 bases and J by 0 bases, with 12 bases between the two germline ends. The CDR3 extends over 15 amino acids. Germline V gives CDR1 KGHSH, CDR2 LQKENI. In nucleotides, the CDR3 is TGTGCCAGCTCATTTCAAGGGGGTAGCACAGATACGCAGTATTTT. Translation: CASSFQGGSTDTQYF.

The gene calls are TRBV9 and TRBJ2-1, with TRBD2 matching over 10 bases. Germline CDR1 is SGDLS and CDR2 is YYNGEE. The CDR3 has 18 amino acids. V dropped 0 bases and J dropped 2; count of bases not matched to a gene: 8. The CDR3 nucleotides read TGTGCCAGCAGCGTAGCTCTCGATAGCGGGGGGCCCTACAATGAGCAGTTCTTC. Translation: CASSVALDSGGPYNEQFF.

The table lists this clone with a few counts. The chain couples TRBV9 to TRBJ2-3, with a weak D call TRBD1 (5 bases). This CDR3 is built from 15 residues. The V end lost 3 bases, the J end lost 6 bases, and 17 bases lay between the germline ends. The germline gives CDR1 SGDLS, CDR2 YYNGEE. The CDR3 DNA reads as TGTGCCAGCAGCGCGGGCTTAGGGGTAACGGATACGCAGTATTTT. Translated, it gives CASSAGLGVTDTQYF.

The chain uses TRBV5-6 and TRBJ2-7, with 8 nucleotides matching TRBD2. Germline values: CDR1 SGHDT, CDR2 YYEEEE. This CDR3 is built from 15 residues. V shed 3 bases and J 3 bases; nucleotides not matched to a gene: 8. CDR3 sequence: CASSSVAGSIYEQYF. The CDR3 DNA reads as TGTGCCAGCAGCTCGGTAGCGGGGTCCATCTACGAGCAGTACTTC.

The V gene is TRBV6-1, the J gene TRBJ2-1, with 7 bases that match TRBD2. This CDR3 contains 15 residues. Trimming removed 6 bases from V and 6 bases from J; junction bases left unmatched: 11. Germline CDR1 MNHNS, CDR2 SASEGT. CDR3 residues: CASSPPAGEGNEQFF. DNA of the CDR3: TGTGCCAGCAGCCCCCCTGCGGGAGAGGGCAATGAGCAGTTCTTC.

In its sample, this clone was seen once. This sequence joins TRBV5-1 and TRBJ2-5; possible D gene TRBD1, 6 bases. The germline V gene encodes CDR1 SGHRS and CDR2 YFSETQ. CDR3 length equals 14 residues. V lost 4 bases and J 3 bases, leaving 13 bases between the germline ends. The DNA for the CDR3 is TGCGCCAGCAGCCCGGAAGGGGGAAAAGAGACCCAGTACTTC. Protein sequence: CASSPEGGKETQYF.

The chain recombines TRBV7-9 with TRBJ2-7, with a weak D call TRBD1 (5 bases). Trimming took off 5 bases at V and 5 bases at J, with 16 bases between the two ends. CDR1 SEHNR and CDR2 FQNEAQ come from the germline V gene (reference sequence). The CDR3 contains 14 residues. The CDR3 here is CASSPSQRGNEQYF. The CDR3 DNA reads as TGTGCCAGCAGCCCTTCACAAAGGGGTAACGAGCAGTACTTC.

In DNA, the CDR3 is TGTGCCAGCAGCTTAGGCCAAGCTTCACACGAGCTGTTTTTT. Its protein product is CASSLGQASHELFF. The rearrangement links TRBV11-3 to TRBJ2-2; D ambiguous. CDR1 SGHNT and CDR2 YENEEA come from the germline V gene. V was shortened by 1 base and J by 11 bases, with 14 bases between the two germline ends. The CDR3 contains 14 residues.

Of note for this clone: Within the sample, other DNA sequences also encode this same CDR3. CDR3 region: CASSYGQSSGNTIYF. The CDR3 DNA reads as TGTGCCAGCAGTTACGGGCAGTCCTCTGGAAACACCATATATTTT. The rearrangement uses TRBV6-6 and TRBJ1-3; D uncertain. Trimming took 2 bases from V and 0 from J, leaving 8 bases between them. Germline V gene sequence: CDR1 MNHNY, CDR2 SVGAGI (reference sequence). The CDR3 is 15 residues long.

The J gene is TRBJ1-3, the V gene TRBV10-1; D is undetermined. V was shortened by 2 bases and J by 2 bases, with 4 bases between the two germline ends. The length of the CDR3 is 13 residues. The germline CDR1 and CDR2 sequences are WNHNN and SYGVQD (reference sequence). CDR3 loop: CASSETAGNTIYF. The CDR3 nucleotides read TGCGCCAGCAGTGAGACCGCTGGAAACACCATATATTTT.

The rearrangement uses TRBV7-2 and TRBJ2-3; D gene uncertain. The CDR3 is 14 amino acids. V gave up 4 bases and J gave up 2 bases, with 10 bases separating them. CDR1 is SGHTA, CDR2 FQGNSA, per germline. CDR3 protein: CASSYGWATDTQYF. DNA of the CDR3: TGTGCCAGCAGCTACGGTTGGGCCACAGATACGCAGTATTTT. Looking up the rest from reference TRBV7-2 and TRBJ2-3 gives the full variable domain: GAGVSQSPSNKVTEKGKDVELRCDPISGHTALYWYRQSLGQGLEFLIYFQGNSAPDKSGLPSDRFSAERTGGSVSTLTIQRTQQEDSAVYLCASSYGWATDTQYFGPGTRLTVL.

The rearrangement links TRBV2 to TRBJ2-2; no reliable D call. Trimming removed 5 bases at V and 6 bases at J, with 10 bases between. Germline CDR1 is SNHLY and CDR2 is FYNNEI. This CDR3 contains 13 residues. CDR3 protein: CASSQVGPGELFF. As DNA, the CDR3 is TGTGCCAGCAGTCAAGTAGGGCCCGGGGAGCTGTTTTTT. Together with reference TRBV2 and TRBJ2-2, the CDR3 gives the full variable domain: EPEVTQTPSHQVTQMGQEVILRCVPISNHLYFYWYRQILGQKVEFLVSFYNNEISEKSEIFDDQFSVERPDGSNFTLKIRSTKLEDSAMYFCASSQVGPGELFFGEGSRLTVL.

This clone was picked up one time. The rearrangement joins TRBV7-9 to TRBJ2-6; D gene uncertain. CDR1 is SEHNR and CDR2 is FQNEAQ in the germline V gene (reference sequence). The CDR3 runs 16 residues. Trimming cost V 5 bases and J 0 bases, with 11 bases left between them. The CDR3 region is CASSLFGISGANVLTF. For the CDR3, the DNA is TGTGCCAGCAGCCTATTCGGAATCTCTGGGGCCAACGTCCTGACTTTC.

There are many counts of this clone. The chain recombines TRBV4-1 with TRBJ2-5, with TRBD2 identical over 7 bases. This CDR3 has 15 residues. CDR1 and CDR2 (germline): MGHRA, YSYEKL. Trimming removed 4 bases from V and 4 bases from J; junction bases left unmatched: 9. CDR3 sequence (DNA): TGCGCCAGCAGCCCCAGGATAGCGGGCGGAGAGACCCAGTACTTC. This gives the protein CASSPRIAGGETQYF.